This TCR beta chain was found in a study of healthy donors' naive CD4 and CD8 T cells. Each TCR library used around 540 ng of total RNA and a linear amplification protocol. TCRdb itself ran the reads through MiXCR, one entry per CDR3 protein. The data hold about 200,000 distinct CDR3 sequences, with about 74% observed a single time. This sequence was found in a pool of human donors in good health; the sample pools cells from several healthy donors. The material sequenced was naive CD4+ and CD8+ T cells sorted from blood, pooled from several donors.

As DNA, the CDR3 is TGCAGCGGAAAACAGGGGACAGAGACCCAGTACTTC. Residues: CSGKQGTETQYF. The chain carries TRBV29-1 and TRBJ2-5; TRBD1 aligns across 7 bases. V lost 7 bases to trimming and J lost 4 bases; unmatched junction nucleotides: 6. The CDR3 is made up of 12 amino acids. Germline V CDR1 and CDR2: SQVTM, ANQGSEA.